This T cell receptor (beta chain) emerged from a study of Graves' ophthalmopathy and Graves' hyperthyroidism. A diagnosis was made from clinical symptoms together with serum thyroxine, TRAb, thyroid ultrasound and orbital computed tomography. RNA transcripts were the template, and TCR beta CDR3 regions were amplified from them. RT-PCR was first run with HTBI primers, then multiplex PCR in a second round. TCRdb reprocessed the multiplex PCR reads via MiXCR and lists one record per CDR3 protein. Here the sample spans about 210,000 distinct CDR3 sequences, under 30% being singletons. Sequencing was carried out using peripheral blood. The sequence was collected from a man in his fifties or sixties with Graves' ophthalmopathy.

CDR3 DNA sequence: TGTGCCAGCAGCTTAAGGGCAGGGTCGAGGGAGACCCAGTACTTC. Translation: CASSLRAGSRETQYF. This chain joins TRBV7-3 and TRBJ2-5, with D perhaps TRBD1 (5 bases). CDR3 length equals 15 residues. Per germline, CDR1 SGHTA and CDR2 FQGTGA. Trimming shortened V by 1 base and J by 5 bases, and 14 bases separated the two germline ends.